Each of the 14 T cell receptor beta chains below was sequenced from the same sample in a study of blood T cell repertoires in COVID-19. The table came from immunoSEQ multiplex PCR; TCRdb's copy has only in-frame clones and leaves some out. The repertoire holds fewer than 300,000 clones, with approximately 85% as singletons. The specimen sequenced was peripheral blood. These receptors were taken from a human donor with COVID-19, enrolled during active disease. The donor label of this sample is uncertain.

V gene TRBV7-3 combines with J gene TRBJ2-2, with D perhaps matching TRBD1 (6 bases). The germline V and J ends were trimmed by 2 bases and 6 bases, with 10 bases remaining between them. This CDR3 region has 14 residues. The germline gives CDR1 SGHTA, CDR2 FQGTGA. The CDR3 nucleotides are TGTGCCAGCAGCTTATTATCAGGGGCCGGGGAGCTGTTTTTT. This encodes CASSLLSGAGELFF.

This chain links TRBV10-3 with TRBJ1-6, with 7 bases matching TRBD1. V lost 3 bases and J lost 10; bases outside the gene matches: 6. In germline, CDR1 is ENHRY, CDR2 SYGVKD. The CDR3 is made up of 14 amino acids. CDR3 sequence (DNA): TGTGCCATCAGTGATCTGGCAGGGGGATCACCCCTCCACTTT. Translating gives CAISDLAGGSPLHF.

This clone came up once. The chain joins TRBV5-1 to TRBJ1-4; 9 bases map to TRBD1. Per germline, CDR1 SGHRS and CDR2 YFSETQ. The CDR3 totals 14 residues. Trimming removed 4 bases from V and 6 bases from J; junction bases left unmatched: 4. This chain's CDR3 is CASSRTGADEKLFF. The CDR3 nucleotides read TGCGCCAGCAGCCGGACAGGGGCGGATGAAAAACTGTTTTTT.

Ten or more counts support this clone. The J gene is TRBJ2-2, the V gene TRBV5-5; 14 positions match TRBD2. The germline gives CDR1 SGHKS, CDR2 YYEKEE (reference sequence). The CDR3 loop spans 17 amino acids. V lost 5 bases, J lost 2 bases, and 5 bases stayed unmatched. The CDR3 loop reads CASRWGLAGENTGELFF. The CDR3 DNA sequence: TGTGCCAGCAGATGGGGACTAGCGGGAGAAAACACCGGGGAGCTGTTTTTT.

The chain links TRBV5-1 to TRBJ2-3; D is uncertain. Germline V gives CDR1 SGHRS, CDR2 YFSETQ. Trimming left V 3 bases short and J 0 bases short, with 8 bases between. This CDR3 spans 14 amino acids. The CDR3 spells CASSSFPSTDTQYF. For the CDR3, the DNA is TGCGCCAGCAGCTCGTTTCCTAGCACAGATACGCAGTATTTT.

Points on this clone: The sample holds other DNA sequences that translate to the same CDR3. The CDR3, as DNA: TGTGCCAGCAGTGAGCAGGGGGCAGGACAGCCCCAGCATTTT. Translation gives CASSEQGAGQPQHF. The gene calls are TRBV6-1 and TRBJ1-5, with 8 nucleotides matching TRBD1. Germline CDR1 reads MNHNS; CDR2 reads SASEGT. V was pared by 3 bases and J by 7 bases, with 5 bases of the junction left unmatched. The CDR3 has 14 residues.

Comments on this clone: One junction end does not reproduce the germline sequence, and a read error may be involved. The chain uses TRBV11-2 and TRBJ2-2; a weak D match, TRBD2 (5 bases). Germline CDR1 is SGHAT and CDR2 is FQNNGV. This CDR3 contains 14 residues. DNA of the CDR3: TGTGCCAGCAGCCTCCCGGAGGCTTCCGGGGAGTTGTTTTTT. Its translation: CASSLPEASGELFF.

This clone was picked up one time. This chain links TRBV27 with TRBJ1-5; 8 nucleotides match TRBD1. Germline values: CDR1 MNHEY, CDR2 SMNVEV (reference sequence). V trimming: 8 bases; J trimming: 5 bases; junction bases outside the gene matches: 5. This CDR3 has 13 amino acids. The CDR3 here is CASGQGGYQPQHF. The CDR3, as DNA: TGTGCCAGCGGACAGGGAGGTTATCAGCCCCAGCATTTT.

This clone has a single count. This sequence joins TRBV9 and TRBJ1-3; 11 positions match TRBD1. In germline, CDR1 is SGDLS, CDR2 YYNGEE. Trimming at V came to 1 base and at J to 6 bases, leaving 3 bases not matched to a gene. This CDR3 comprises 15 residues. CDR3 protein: CASSVPGQGENTIYF. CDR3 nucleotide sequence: TGTGCCAGCAGCGTACCGGGACAGGGGGAAAACACCATATATTTT.

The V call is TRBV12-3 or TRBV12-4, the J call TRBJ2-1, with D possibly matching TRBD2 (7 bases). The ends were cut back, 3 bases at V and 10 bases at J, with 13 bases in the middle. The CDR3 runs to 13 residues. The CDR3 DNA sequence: TGTGCCAGCAGTTTGTTCTGGGGGGGCGAGCAGTTCTTC. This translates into CASSLFWGGEQFF.

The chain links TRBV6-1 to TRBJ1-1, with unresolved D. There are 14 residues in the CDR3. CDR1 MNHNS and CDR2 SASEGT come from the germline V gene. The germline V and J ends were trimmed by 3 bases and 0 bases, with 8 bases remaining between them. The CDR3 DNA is TGTGCCAGCAGTGAGACATGGATGAACACTGAAGCTTTCTTT. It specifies CASSETWMNTEAFF.

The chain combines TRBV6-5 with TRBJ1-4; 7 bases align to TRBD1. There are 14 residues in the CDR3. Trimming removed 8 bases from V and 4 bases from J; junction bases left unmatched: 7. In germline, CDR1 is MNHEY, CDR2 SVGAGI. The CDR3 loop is CASQGQRGNEKLFF. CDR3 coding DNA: TGTGCCAGCCAGGGACAGAGGGGTAATGAAAAACTGTTTTTT.

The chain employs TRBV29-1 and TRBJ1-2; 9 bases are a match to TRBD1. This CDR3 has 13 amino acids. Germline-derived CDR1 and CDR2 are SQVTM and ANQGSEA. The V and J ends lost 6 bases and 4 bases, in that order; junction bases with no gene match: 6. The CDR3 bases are TGCAGCGTCGGACAGGGACAGGGCTATGGCTACACCTTC. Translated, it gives CSVGQGQGYGYTF.

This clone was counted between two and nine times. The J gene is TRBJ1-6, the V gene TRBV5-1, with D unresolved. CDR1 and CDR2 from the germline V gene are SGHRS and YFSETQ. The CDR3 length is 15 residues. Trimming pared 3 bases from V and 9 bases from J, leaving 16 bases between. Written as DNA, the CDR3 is TGCGCCAGCAGCTCGGAGGTGGGCCTTGGTTCACCCCTCCACTTT. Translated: CASSSEVGLGSPLHF.